This TCR beta chain came from a study of CD8 T cells in ankylosing spondylitis. V lost 10 bases, J lost 2 bases, and 19 bases lay in between. Germline-derived CDR1 and CDR2 are ENHRY and SYGVKD. The CDR3 contains 15 residues. TCRdb used MiXCR to reprocess the 5' RACE reads, holding one entry per CDR3 protein. Here the sample spans 200,000 to 300,000 distinct CDR3 sequences, roughly 10% being singletons. The V gene is TRBV10-3, the J gene TRBJ2-3; D not certain. This TCR was recovered from a male donor with ankylosing spondylitis or in good health (not recorded which). What was sequenced was blood, either unsorted or a sorted T cell fraction (not recorded which). In DNA form, the CDR3 reads TGTGCCACGTCGCCCCGGAGCCAGGACACAGATACGCAGTATTTT. It is translated as CATSPRSQDTDTQYF.